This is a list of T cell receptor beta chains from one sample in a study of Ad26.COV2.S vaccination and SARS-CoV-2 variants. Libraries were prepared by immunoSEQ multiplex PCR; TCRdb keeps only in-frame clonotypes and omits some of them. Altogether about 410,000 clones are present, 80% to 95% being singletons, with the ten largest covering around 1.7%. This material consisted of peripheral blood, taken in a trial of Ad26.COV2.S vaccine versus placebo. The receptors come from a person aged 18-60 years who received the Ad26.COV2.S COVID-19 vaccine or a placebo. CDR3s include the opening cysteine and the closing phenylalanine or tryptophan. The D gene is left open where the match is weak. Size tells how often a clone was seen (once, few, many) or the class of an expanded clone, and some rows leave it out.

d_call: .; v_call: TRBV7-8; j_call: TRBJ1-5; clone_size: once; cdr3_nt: TGTGCCAGCAGCTTTTCAGGGTTTAAGGATCAGCCCCAGCATTTT; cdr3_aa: CASSFSGFKDQPQHF
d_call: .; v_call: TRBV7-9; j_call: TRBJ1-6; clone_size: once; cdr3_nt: TGTGCCAGCAATACGACCGGGACGGGGAATTCACCCCTCCACTTT; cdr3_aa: CASNTTGTGNSPLHF
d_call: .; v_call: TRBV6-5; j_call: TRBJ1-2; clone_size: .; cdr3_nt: TGTGCCAGCAGCGGACGGTTTTATGGCTACACCTTC; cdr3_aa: CASSGRFYGYTF
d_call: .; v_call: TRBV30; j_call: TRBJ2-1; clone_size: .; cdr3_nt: TGTGCCTGGAGTATCAGGGCCGGGGGCTCCTACAATGAGCAGTTCTTC; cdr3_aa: CAWSIRAGGSYNEQFF
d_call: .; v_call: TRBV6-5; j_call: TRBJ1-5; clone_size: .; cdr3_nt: TGTGCCAGCAGTTACTCTCACAATCAGCCCCAGCATTTT; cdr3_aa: CASSYSHNQPQHF
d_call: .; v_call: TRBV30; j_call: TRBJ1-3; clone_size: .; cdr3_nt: TGTGCCTGCCTTTCCGGGCCTGGAAACACCATATATTTT; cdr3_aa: CACLSGPGNTIYF
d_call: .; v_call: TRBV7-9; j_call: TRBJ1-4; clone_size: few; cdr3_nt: TGTGCCAGCAGTATCAGCTCGGTGATTGCTAATGAAAAACTGTTTTTT; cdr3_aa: CASSISSVIANEKLFF
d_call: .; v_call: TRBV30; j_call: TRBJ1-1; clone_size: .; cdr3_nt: TGTGCCTGGAGTGCGTGGCAGCAGAACACTGAAGCTTTCTTT; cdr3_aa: CAWSAWQQNTEAFF
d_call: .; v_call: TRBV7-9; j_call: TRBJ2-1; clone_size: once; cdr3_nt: TGTGCCAGCAGCGAGTGGGTCGATGAGCAGTTCTTC; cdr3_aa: CASSEWVDEQFF
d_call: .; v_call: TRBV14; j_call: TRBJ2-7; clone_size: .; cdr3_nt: TGTGCCAGCAGCCAGCCAGGGGGGCCTTCCTACGAGCAGTACTTC; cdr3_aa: CASSQPGGPSYEQYF
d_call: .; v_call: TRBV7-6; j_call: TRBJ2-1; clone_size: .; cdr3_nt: TGTGCCAGCAGCTTAGGGTTCGGGCTAGATTCCTACAATGAGCAGTTCTTC; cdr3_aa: CASSLGFGLDSYNEQFF
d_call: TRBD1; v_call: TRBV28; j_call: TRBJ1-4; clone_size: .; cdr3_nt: TGTGCCAGCAGTTCCGACAGGGGACAAGGGGCAACTAATGAAAAACTGTTTTTT; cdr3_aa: CASSSDRGQGATNEKLFF
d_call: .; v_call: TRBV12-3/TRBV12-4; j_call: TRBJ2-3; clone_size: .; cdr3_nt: TGTGCCAGCAGGGGGGATACGCAGTATTTT; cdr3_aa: CASRGDTQYF
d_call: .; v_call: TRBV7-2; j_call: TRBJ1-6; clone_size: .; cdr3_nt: TGTGCCAGCAGCCAGCGGGGGGTGAATTCACCCCTCCACTTT; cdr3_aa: CASSQRGVNSPLHF
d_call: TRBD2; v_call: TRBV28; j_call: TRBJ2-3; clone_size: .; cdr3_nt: TGTGCCAGCAGTTACAGACTAGCGGGGGGGAACTTGGGAACAGATACGCAGTATTTT; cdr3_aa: CASSYRLAGGNLGTDTQYF
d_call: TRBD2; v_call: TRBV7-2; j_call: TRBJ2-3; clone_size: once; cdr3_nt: TGTGCCAGCAGCTTAGGACTAGCGGGGGTCCTAGATACGCAGTATTTT; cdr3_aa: CASSLGLAGVLDTQYF
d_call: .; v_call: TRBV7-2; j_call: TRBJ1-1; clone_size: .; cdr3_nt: TGTGCCAGCAGCTTAGGATCTCGTACTGAAGCTTTCTTT; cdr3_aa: CASSLGSRTEAFF
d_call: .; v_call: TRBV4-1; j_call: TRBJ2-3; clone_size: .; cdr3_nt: TGCGCCAGCAGCCCCACTACAGATACGCAGTATTTT; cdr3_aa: CASSPTTDTQYF
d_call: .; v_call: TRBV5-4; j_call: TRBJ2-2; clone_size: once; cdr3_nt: TGTGCCAGCAGCTTGCTAACTTTGAACACCGGGGAGCTGTTTTTT; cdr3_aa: CASSLLTLNTGELFF
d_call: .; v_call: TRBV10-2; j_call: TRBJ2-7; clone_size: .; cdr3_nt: TGCGCCAGCAGTGAGTCGTACCCCCCCTACGAGCAGTACTTC; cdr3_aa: CASSESYPPYEQYF
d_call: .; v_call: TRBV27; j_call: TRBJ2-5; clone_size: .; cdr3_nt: TGTGCCAGCAGTTTACGGGGGGCGAGAGAGACCCAGTACTTC; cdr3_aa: CASSLRGARETQYF
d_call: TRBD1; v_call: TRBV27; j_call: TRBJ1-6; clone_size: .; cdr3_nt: TGTGCCAGCACTCTACGGGGACAGTATAATTCACCCCTCCACTTT; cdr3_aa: CASTLRGQYNSPLHF
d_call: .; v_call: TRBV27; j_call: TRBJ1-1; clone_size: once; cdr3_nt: TGTGCCAGCAGTTTATGGGAGAACACTGAAGCTTTCTTT; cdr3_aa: CASSLWENTEAFF
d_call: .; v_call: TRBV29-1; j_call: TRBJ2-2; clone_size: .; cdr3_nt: TGCAGCGTAGGACGGAAGGCCGGGGAGCTGTTTTTT; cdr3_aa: CSVGRKAGELFF
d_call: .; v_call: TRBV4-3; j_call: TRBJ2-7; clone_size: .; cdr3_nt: TGCGCCAGCAGCCAAGATTTCGCCGTTCCGGGTGAGCAGTACTTC; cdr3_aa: CASSQDFAVPGEQYF
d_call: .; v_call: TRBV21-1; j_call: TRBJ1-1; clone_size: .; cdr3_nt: TGTGCCAGCAGCAAACGGCAGGGACTGAACACTGAAGCTTTCTTT; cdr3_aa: CASSKRQGLNTEAFF
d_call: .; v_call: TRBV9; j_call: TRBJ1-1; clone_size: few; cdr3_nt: TGTGCCAGCAGCGCCCAAGTAAACCCGAACACTGAAGCTTTCTTT; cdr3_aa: CASSAQVNPNTEAFF
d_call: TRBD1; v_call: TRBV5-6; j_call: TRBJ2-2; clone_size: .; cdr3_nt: TGTGCCAGCAGCCTATGGGACAGGGGGCAGGACACCGGGGAGCTGTTTTTT; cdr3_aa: CASSLWDRGQDTGELFF
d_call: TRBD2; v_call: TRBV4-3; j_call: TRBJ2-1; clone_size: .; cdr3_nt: TGCGCCAGCAGCCAAGACGTTAGCGGGGGATCCTACAATGAGCAGTTCTTC; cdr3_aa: CASSQDVSGGSYNEQFF
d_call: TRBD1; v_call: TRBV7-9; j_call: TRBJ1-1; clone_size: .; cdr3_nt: TGTGCCAGCAGCTCAGGGGGGGCGCACACTGAAGCTTTCTTT; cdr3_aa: CASSSGGAHTEAFF
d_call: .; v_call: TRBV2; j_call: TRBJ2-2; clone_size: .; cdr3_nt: TGTGCCAGCACCGAAGCACACGCGAACACCGGGGAGCTGTTTTTT; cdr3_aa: CASTEAHANTGELFF
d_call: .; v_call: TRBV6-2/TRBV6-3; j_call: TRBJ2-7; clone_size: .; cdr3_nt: TGTGCCAGCAGTTACTCCTCACTCTACGAGCAGTACTTC; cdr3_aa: CASSYSSLYEQYF
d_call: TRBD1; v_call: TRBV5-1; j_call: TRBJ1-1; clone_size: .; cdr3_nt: TGCGCCAGCAGCTTGGGGCTCGGGACAGGGAACACTGAAGCTTTCTTT; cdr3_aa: CASSLGLGTGNTEAFF
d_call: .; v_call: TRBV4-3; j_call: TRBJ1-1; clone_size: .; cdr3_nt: TGCGCCAGCAGCTTAAACTCCGACACTGAAGCTTTCTTT; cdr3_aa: CASSLNSDTEAFF
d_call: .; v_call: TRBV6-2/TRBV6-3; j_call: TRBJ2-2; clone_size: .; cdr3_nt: TGTGCCAGCAGTTACACACCTCTCTGGCAGGGCCTAGACACCGGGGAGCTGTTTTTT; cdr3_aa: CASSYTPLWQGLDTGELFF
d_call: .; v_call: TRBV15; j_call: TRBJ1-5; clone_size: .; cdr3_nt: TGTGCCACCAGCAGAGCTAGGGGGGGCAATCAGCCCCAGCATTTT; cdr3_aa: CATSRARGGNQPQHF
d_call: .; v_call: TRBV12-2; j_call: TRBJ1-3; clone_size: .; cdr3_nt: TGTGCAAGTCGCTTAGGTATTTCGGGGCAGACCTTCTCTGGAAACACCATATATTTT; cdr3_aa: CASRLGISGQTFSGNTIYF
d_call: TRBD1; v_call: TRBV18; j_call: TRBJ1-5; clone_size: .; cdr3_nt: TGTGCCAGCTCACCTCTGGACAGGGGGCGTCAGCCCCAGCATTTT; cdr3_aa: CASSPLDRGRQPQHF
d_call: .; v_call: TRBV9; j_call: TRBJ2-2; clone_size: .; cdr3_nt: TGTGCCAGCAGCCCCAGGATTGAGATTTATGGGGAGCTGTTTTTT; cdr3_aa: CASSPRIEIYGELFF
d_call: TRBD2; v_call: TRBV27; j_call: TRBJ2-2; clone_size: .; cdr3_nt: TGTGCCAGCAGTTTAACGGGGGGGTTGCCCGGGGAGCTGTTTTTT; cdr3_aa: CASSLTGGLPGELFF
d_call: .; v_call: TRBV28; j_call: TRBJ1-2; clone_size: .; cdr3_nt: TGTGCCAGCAGTCTTGAGGGGGAGTATGGCTACACCTTC; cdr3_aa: CASSLEGEYGYTF
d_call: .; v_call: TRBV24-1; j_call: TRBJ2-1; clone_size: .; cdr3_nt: TGTGCCACCAGTGAACCGGACCTAACGGAAGGCTCCTACAATGAGCAGTTCTTC; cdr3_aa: CATSEPDLTEGSYNEQFF